This T cell receptor beta chain emerged from a study of T cells in pancreatic ductal adenocarcinoma. Study-wide points: Results skew toward the minority of patients with early-stage disease. Blood had more productive templates and around 8-fold more unique clonotypes than tumor. Blood clonality (about 0.065) did not differ significantly from tumor (about 0.12). Comparisons of tumor and blood clonality may show falsely lower tumor diversity.

Of note for this clone: Its antigen is currently unknown.

Generated by immunoSEQ multiplex PCR, the TCRdb table keeps only in-frame clones and is missing some. The repertoire consists of 25,000 to 35,000 clones, with around nine tenths occurring once and the leading ten covering less than 2.5%. The selected patients with pancreatic ductal adenocarcinoma had surgery but no neoadjuvant therapy. This receptor was taken from a human donor with pancreatic ductal adenocarcinoma. Sequenced sample: PBMCs.

CDR3 DNA sequence: TGTGCCAGCAGCGCGAGGGCCTCCAATCAGCCCCAGCATTTT. Protein: CASSARASNQPQHF. The gene calls are TRBV5-8 and TRBJ1-5; no clear D. This CDR3 has 14 amino acids. Trimming left V 4 bases short and J 3 bases short, with 11 bases between. Germline V gene lookup returns CDR1 SGHTS and CDR2 YDEGEE.